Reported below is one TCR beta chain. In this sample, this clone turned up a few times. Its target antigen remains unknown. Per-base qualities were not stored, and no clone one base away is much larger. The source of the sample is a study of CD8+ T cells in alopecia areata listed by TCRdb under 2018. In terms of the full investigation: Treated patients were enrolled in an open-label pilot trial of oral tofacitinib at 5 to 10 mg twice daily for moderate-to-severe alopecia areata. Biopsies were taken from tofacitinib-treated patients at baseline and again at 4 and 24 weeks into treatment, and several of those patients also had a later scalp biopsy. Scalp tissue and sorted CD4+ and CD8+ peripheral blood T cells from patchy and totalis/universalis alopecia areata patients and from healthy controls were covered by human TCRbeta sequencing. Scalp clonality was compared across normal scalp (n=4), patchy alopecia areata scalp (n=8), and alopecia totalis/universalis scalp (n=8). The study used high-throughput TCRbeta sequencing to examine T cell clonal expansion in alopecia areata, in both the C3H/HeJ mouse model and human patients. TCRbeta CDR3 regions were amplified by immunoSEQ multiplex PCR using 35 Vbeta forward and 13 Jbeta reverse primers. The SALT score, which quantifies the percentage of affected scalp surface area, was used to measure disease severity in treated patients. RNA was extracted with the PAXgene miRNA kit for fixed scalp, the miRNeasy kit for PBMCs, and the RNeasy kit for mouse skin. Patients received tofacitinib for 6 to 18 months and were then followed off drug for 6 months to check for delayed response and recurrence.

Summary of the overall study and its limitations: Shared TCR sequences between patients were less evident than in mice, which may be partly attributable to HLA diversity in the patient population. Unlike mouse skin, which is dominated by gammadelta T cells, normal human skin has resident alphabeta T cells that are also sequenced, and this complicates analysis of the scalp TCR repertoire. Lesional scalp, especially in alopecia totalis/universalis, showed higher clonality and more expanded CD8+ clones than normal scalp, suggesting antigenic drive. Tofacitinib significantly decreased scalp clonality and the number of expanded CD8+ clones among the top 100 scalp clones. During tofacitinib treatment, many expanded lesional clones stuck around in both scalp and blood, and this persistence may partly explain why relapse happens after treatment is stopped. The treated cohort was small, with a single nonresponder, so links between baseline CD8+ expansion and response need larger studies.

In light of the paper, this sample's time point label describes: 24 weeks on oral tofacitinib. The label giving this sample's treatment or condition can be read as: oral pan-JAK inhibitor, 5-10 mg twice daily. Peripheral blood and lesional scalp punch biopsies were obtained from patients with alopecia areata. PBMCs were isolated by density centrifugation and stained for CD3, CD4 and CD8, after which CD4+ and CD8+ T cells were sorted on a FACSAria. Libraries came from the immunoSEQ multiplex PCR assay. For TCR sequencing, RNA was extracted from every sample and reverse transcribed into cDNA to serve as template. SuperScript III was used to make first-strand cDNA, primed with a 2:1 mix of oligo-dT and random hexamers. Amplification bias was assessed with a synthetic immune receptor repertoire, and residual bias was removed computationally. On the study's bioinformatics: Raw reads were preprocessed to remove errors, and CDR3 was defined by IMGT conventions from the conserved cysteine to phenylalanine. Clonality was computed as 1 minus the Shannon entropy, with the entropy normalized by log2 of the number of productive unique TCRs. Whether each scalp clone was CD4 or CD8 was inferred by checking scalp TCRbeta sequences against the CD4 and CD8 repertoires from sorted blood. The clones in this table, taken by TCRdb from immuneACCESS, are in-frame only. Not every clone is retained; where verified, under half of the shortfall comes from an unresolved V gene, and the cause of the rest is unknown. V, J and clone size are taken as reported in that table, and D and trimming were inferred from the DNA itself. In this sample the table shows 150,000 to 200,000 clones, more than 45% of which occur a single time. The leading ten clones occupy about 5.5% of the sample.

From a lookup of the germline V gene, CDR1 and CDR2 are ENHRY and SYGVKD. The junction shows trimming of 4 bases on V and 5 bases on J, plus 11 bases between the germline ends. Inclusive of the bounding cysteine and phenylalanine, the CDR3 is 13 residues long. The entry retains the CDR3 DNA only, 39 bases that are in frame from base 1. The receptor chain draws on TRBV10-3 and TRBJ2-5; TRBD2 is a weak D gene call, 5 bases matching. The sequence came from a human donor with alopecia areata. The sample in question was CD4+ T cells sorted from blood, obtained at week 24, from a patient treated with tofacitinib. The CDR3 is CAISGTERETQYF. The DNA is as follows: TGTGCCATCAGTGGCACCGAGCGGGAGACCCAGTACTTC.